This TCR beta chain was captured by sequencing in a study of T cell responses to AZD1222 COVID-19 vaccine. Trimming pared 0 bases from V and 0 bases from J, leaving 7 bases between. The CDR3 is 16 amino acids. The germline CDR1 and CDR2 sequences are SGHDT and YYEEEE. Sequencing used immunoSEQ multiplex PCR; TCRdb keeps in-frame clones, though not all of them. The sample carries about 180,000 clones, under 95% recorded once. This receptor was taken from an adult who received the AZD1222 COVID-19 vaccine. V and J are TRBV5-6 and TRBJ2-6; D gene unclear. Sequences were derived from peripheral blood, sampled 28 days after the second AZD1222 dose. In DNA, the CDR3 is TGTGCCAGCAGCTTGGGTCAGGTCTCTGGGGCCAACGTCCTGACTTTC. This sequence encodes CASSLGQVSGANVLTF.